This TCR beta chain appears in the sequencing data of a study of T cell clones after liver transplantation. Study in general: Samples came from ITN030ST, which attempted immunosuppression withdrawal within 2 years of liver transplantation. Standard immunosuppression, with no induction, continued until 12-24 months after transplant. Blood was drawn pre-transplant, before withdrawal, and after full or failed withdrawal.

V was cut by 2 bases and J by 3 bases, with 10 bases left in between. Germline V gene data show CDR1 as ENHRY and CDR2 as SYGVKD. The CDR3 has 14 amino acids. The table came from immunoSEQ multiplex PCR; TCRdb's copy has only in-frame clones and leaves some out. The sample lists over 25,000 clones; approximately 96% were seen once. The material sequenced was CD8+ T cells from blood, taken 12 months after liver transplant. The chain employs TRBV10-3 and TRBJ1-2; D is ambiguous. The source of this sequence is a human patient who received a liver transplant. Some T cells could come from the graft donor. DNA of the CDR3: TGTGCCATCAGTGAGGCGGGCACGGACTATGGCTACACCTTC. Translated, it gives CAISEAGTDYGYTF.